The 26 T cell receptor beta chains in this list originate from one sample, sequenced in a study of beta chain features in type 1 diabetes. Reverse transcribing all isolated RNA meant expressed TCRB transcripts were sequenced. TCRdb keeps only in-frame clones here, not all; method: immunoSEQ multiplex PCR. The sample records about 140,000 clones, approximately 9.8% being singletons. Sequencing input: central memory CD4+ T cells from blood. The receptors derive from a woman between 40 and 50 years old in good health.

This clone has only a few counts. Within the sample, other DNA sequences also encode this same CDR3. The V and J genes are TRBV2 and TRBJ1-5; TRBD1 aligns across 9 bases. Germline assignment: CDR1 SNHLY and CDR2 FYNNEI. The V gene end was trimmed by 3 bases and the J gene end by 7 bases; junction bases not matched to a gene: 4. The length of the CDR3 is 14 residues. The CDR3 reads CASSDRDRAQPQHF. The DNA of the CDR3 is TGTGCCAGCAGTGACAGGGACAGGGCCCAGCCCCAGCATTTT.

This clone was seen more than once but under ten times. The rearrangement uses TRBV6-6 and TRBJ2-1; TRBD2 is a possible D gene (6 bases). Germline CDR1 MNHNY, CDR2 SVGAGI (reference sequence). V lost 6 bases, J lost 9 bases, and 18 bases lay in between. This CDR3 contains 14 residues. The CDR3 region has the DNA TGTGCCAGCAGGAATGGAGGGATCGGGGGTGAGCAGTTCTTC. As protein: CASRNGGIGGEQFF.

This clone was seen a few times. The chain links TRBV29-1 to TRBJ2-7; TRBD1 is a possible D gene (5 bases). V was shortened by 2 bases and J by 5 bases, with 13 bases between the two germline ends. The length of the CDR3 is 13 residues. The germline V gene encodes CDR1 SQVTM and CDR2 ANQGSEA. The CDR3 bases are TGCAGCGTTGAAACCCCCAGGGCCGACGAGCAGTACTTC. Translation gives CSVETPRADEQYF.

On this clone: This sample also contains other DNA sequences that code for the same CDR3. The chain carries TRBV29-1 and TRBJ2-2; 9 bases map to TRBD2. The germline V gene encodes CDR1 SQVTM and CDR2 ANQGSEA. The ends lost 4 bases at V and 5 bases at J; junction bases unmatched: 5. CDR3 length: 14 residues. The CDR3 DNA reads TGCAGCGTTGGCGGGGGGGCAGGTACCGGGGAGCTGTTTTTT. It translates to CSVGGGAGTGELFF.

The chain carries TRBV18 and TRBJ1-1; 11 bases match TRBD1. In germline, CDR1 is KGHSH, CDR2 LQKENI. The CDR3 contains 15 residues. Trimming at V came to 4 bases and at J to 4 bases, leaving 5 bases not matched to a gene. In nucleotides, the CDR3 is TGTGCCAGCTCACGCGGACAGGGGGCGGCCACTGAAGCTTTCTTT. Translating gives CASSRGQGAATEAFF.

The CDR3 is CASSGGQGRGSPLHF. In DNA form, the CDR3 reads TGCGCCAGCAGCGGGGGACAGGGGAGAGGATCACCCCTCCACTTT. This chain joins TRBV5-1 and TRBJ1-6; 10 bases line up with TRBD1. This CDR3 has 15 amino acids. Germline V gene lookup returns CDR1 SGHRS and CDR2 YFSETQ. With 4 bases clipped from V and 10 bases from J, the junction kept 8 bases outside the gene matches.

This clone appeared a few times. CDR3 coding DNA: TGTGCCAGCAGCCGACTGGGAGGCGGTAATGAAAAACTGTTTTTT. It translates to CASSRLGGGNEKLFF. V and J are TRBV5-8 and TRBJ1-4; D unclear. V lost 4 bases and J 4 bases, leaving 14 bases between the germline ends. The CDR3 has 15 amino acids. Germline lookup yields CDR1 SGHTS and CDR2 YDEGEE.

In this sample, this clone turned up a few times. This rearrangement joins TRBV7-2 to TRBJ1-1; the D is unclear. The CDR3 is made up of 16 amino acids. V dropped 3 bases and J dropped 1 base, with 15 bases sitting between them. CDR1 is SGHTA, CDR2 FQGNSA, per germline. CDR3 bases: TGTGCCAGCAGCTTTGAGTTATGGGCAGCGAACACTGAAGCTTTCTTT. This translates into CASSFELWAANTEAFF.

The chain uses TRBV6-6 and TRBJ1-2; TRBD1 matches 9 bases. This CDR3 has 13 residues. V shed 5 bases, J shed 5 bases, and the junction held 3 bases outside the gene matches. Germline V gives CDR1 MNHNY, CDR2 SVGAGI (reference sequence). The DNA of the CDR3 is TGTGCCAGCAGTCGACAGGGGGATTATGGCTACACCTTC. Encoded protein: CASSRQGDYGYTF.

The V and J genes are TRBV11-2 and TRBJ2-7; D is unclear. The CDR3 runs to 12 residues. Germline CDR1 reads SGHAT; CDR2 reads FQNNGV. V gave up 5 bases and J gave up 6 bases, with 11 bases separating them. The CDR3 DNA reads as TGTGCCAGCAGCAACCGCATGGCCGAGCAGTACTTC. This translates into CASSNRMAEQYF.

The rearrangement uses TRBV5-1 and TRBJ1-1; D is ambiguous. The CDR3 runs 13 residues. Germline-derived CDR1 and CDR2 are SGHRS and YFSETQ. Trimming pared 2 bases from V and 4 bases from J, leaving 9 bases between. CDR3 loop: CASSFLNPTEAFF. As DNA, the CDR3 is TGCGCCAGCAGCTTTTTAAATCCCACTGAAGCTTTCTTT. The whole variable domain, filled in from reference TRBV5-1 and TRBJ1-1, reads KAGVTQTPRYLIKTRGQQVTLSCSPISGHRSVSWYQQTPGQGLQFLFEYFSETQRNKGNFPGRFSGRQFSNSRSEMNVSTLELGDSALYLCASSFLNPTEAFFGQGTRLTVV.

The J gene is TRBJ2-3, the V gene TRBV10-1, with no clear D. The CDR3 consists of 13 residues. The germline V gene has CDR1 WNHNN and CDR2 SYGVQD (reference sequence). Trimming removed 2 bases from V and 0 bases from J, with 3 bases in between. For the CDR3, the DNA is TGCGCCAGCAGTGAGCTAAGCACAGATACGCAGTATTTT. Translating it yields CASSELSTDTQYF.

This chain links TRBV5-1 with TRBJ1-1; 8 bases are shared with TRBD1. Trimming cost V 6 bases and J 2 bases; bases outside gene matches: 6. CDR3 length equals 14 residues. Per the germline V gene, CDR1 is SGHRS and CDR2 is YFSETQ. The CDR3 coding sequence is TGCGCCAGCACCACGACAGGGGTCAACACTGAAGCTTTCTTT. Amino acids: CASTTTGVNTEAFF.

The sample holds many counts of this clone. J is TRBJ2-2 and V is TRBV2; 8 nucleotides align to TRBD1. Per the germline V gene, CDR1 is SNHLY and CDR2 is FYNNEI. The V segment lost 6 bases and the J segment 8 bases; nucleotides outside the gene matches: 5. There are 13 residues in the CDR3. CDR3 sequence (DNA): TGTGCCAGCAGGGACAGGGAAGGAGGGGAGCTGTTTTTT. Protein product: CASRDREGGELFF.

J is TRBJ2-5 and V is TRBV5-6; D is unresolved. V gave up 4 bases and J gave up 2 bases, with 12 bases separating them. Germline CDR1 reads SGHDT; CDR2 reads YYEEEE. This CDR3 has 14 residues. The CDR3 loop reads CASSLRPLQETQYF. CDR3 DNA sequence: TGTGCCAGCAGCCTCCGACCACTACAAGAGACCCAGTACTTC.

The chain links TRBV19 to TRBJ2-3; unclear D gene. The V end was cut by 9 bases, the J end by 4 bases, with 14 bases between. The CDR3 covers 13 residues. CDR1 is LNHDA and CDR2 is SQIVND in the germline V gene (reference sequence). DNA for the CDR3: TGTGCCAGCACTCCCCTAGGAGCAGATACGCAGTATTTT. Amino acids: CASTPLGADTQYF. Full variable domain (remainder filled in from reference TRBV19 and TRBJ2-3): DGGITQSPKYLFRKEGQNVTLSCEQNLNHDAMYWYRQDPGQGLRLIYYSQIVNDFQKGDIAEGYSVSREKKESFPLTVTSAQKNPTAFYLCASTPLGADTQYFGPGTRLTVL.

CDR3 nucleotide sequence: TGCGCCAGCAGCTTGGATCAGGGTCAAGAGACCCAGTACTTC. This encodes CASSLDQGQETQYF. J is TRBJ2-5 and V is TRBV5-1; possibly TRBD1 for D (5 bases). The V gene's germline CDR1 is SGHRS and CDR2 YFSETQ. Trimming left V 0 bases short and J 2 bases short, with 8 bases between. The CDR3 contains 14 residues.

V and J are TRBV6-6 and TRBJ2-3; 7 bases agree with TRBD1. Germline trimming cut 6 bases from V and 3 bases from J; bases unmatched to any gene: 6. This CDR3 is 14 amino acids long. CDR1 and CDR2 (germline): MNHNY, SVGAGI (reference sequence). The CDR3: CASSEGQVTDTQYF. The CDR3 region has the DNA TGTGCCAGCAGCGAAGGACAGGTAACAGATACGCAGTATTTT.

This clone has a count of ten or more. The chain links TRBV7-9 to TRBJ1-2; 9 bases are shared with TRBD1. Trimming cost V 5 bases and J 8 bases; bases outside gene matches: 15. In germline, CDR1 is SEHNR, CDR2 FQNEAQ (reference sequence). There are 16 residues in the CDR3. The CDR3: CASSNTLQTGTGGYTF. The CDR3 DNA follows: TGTGCCAGCAGCAATACTCTCCAAACCGGGACAGGGGGCTACACCTTC.

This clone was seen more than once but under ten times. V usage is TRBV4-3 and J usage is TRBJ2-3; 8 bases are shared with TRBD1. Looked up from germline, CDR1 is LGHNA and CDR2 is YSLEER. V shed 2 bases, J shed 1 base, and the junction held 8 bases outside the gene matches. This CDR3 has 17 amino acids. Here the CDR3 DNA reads TGCGCCAGCAGCCAATCCCCAGGGGGCATGGGCACAGATACGCAGTATTTT. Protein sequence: CASSQSPGGMGTDTQYF.

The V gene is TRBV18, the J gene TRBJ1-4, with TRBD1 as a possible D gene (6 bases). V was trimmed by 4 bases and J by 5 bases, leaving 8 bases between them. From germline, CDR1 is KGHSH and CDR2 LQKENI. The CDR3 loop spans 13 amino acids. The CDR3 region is CASSRGRNEKLFF. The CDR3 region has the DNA TGTGCCAGCTCACGGGGGCGAAATGAAAAACTGTTTTTT.

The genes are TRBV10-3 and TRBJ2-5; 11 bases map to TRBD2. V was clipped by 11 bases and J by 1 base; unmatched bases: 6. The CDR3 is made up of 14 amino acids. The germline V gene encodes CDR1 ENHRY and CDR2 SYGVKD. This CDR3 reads CASRTSGLQETQYF. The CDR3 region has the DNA TGTGCCTCACGGACTAGCGGGCTCCAAGAGACCCAGTACTTC.

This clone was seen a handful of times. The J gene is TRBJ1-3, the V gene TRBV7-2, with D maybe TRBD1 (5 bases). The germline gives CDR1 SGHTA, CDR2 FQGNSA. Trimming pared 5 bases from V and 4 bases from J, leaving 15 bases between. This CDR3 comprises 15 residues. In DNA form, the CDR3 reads TGTGCCAGCAGCCCTCCGGGAGGGACGGGAAACACCATATATTTT. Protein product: CASSPPGGTGNTIYF.

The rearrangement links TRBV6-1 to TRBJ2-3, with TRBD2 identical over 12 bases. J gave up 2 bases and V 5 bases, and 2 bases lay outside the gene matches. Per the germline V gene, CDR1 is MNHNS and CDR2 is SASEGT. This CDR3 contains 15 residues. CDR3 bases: TGTGCCAGCAGTCGGACTAGCGGGGACACAGATACGCAGTATTTT. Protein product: CASSRTSGDTDTQYF.

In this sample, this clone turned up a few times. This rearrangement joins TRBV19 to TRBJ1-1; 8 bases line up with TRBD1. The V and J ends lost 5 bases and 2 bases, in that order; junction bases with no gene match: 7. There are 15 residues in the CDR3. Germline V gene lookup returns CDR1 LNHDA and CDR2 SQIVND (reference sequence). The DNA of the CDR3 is TGTGCCAGTAGTCCCGGGACAGGATACAACACTGAAGCTTTCTTT. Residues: CASSPGTGYNTEAFF.

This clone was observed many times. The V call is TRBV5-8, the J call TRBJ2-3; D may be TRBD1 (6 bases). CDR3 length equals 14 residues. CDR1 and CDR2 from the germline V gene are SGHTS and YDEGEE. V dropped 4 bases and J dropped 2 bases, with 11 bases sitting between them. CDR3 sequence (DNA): TGTGCCAGCAGCCCGGGACATCCCACAGATACGCAGTATTTT. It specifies CASSPGHPTDTQYF.